The sequence of this T cell receptor beta chain was determined in a study of cytomegalovirus exposure and HLA in healthy donors. Study findings and constraints: Under in vitro conditions, a few CMV-associated chains were confirmed as specific for CMV antigens.

Sequenced by immunoSEQ multiplex PCR; TCRdb stores in-frame clones only, minus some. The sample shows more than 100,000 clones, around 87% of them seen only once. To note about this clone: What it binds is not known.

The CDR3 is 17 amino acids. CDR1 is GTSNPN, CDR2 SVGIG, per germline (reference sequence). Germline trimming cut 8 bases from V and 3 bases from J; bases unmatched to any gene: 12. The genes are TRBV30 and TRBJ2-6; 11 bases map to TRBD2. This TCR was recovered from a woman aged 18 to 35 in good health and CMV-seropositive. Material: PBMCs. The DNA of the CDR3 is TGTGCCCTGGAAGGTAGCGGGGGGGCTGGTGGGGCCAACGTCCTGACTTTC. Protein product: CALEGSGGAGGANVLTF.